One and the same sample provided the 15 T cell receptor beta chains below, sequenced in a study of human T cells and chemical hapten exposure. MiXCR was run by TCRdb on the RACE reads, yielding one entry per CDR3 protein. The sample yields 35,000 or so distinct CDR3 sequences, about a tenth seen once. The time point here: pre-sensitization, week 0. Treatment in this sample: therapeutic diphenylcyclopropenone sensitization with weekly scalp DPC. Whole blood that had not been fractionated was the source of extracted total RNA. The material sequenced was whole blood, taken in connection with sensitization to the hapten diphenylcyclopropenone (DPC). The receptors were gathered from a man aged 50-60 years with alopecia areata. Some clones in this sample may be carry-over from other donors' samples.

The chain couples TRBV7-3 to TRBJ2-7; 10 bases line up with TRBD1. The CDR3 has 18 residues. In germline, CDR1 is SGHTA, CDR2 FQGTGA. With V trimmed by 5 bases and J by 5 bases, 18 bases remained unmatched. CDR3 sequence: CASSPYPTGGNLGNEQYF. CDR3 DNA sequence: TGTGCCAGCAGCCCTTACCCGACAGGGGGCAATTTGGGTAACGAGCAGTACTTC.

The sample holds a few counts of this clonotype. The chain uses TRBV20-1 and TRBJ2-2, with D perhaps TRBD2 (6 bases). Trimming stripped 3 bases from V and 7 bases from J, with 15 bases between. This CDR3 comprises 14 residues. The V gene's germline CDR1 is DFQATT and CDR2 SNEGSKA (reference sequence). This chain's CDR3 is CSAREGGPIGELFF. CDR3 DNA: TGCAGTGCTAGGGAAGGAGGGCCAATCGGGGAGCTGTTTTTT.

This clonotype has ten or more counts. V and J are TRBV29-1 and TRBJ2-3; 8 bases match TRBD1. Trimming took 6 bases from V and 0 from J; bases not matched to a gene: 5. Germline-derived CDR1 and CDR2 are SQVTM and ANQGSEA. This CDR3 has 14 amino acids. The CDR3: CSVGTGGSTDTQYF. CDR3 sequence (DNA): TGCAGCGTGGGGACAGGCGGGAGCACAGATACGCAGTATTTT.

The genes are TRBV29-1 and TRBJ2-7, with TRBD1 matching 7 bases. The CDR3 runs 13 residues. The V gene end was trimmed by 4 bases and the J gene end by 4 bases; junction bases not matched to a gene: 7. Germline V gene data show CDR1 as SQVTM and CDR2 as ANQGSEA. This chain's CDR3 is CSVVSGGIYEQYF. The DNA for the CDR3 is TGCAGCGTTGTGTCAGGGGGAATATACGAGCAGTACTTC.

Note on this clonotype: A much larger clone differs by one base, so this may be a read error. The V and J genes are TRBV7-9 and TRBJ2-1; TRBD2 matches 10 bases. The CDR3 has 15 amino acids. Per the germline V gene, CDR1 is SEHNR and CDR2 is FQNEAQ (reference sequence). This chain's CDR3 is CVSSFGLAEYNEQFF. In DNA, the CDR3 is TGTGTCAGCAGCTTCGGACTAGCGGAGTACAATGAGCAGTTCTTC. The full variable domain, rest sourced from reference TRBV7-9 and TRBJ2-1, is DTGVSQNPRHKITKRGQNVTFRCDPISEHNRLYWYRQTLGQGPEFLTYFQNEAQLEKSRLLSDRFSAERPKGSFSTLEIQRTEQGDSAMYLCVSSFGLAEYNEQFFGPGTRLTVL.

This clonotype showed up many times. CDR3 coding DNA: TGTGCCAGCAGCTTAAACCCTAGCGGGAGAGGGTCCTCCTACAATGAGCAGTTCTTC. Its protein product is CASSLNPSGRGSSYNEQFF. The chain uses TRBV11-2 and TRBJ2-1; 10 bases map to TRBD2. Germline CDR1 is SGHAT and CDR2 is FQNNGV. The junction had 10 bases not matched to a gene; V was cut back by 2 bases and J by 0 bases. There are 19 residues in the CDR3. Together with reference TRBV11-2 and TRBJ2-1, the CDR3 gives the full variable domain: EAGVAQSPRYKIIEKRQSVAFWCNPISGHATLYWYQQILGQGPKLLIQFQNNGVVDDSQLPKDRFSAERLKGVDSTLKIQPAKLEDSAVYLCASSLNPSGRGSSYNEQFFGPGTRLTVL.

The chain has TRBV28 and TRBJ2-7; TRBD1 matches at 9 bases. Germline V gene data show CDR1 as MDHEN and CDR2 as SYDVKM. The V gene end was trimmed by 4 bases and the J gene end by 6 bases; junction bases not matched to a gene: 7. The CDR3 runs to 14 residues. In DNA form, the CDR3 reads TGTGCCAGCAGTTGGCCGGGACAGGGTGGCGAGCAGTACTTC. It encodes CASSWPGQGGEQYF.

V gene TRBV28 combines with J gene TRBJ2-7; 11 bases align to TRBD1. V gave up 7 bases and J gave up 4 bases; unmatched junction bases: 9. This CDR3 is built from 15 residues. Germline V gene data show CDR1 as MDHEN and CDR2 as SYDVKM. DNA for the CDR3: TGTGCCAGCAATAGACCGGGACAGGGGGTGTACGAGCAGTACTTC. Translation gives CASNRPGQGVYEQYF.

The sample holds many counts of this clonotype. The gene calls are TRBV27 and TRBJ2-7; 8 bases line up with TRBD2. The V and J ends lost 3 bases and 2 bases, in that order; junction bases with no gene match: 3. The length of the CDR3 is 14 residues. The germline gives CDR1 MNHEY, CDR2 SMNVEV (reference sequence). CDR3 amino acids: CASSLAGGTYEQYF. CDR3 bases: TGTGCCAGCAGTTTGGCGGGAGGAACCTACGAGCAGTACTTC.

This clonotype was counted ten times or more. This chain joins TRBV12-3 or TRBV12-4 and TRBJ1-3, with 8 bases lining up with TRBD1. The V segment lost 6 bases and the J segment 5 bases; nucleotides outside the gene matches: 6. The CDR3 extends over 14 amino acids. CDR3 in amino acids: CASRPGGERNTIYF. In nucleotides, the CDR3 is TGTGCCAGCAGACCAGGGGGCGAAAGAAACACCATATATTTT.

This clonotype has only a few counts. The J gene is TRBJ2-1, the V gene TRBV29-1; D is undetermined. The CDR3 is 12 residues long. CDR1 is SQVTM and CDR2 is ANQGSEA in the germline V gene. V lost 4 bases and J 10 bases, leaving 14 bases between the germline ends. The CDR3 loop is CSVVWGSREQFF. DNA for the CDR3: TGCAGCGTTGTATGGGGTTCTAGAGAGCAGTTCTTC.

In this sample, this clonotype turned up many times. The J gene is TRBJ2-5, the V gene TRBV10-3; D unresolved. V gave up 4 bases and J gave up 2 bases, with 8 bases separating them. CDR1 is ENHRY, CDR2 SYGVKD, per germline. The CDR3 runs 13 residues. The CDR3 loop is CAISGSEQETQYF. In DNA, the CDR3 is TGTGCCATCAGTGGGTCGGAACAAGAGACCCAGTACTTC.

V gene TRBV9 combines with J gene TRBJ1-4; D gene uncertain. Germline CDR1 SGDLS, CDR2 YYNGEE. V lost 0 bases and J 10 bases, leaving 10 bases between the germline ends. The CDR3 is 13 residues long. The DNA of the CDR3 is TGTGCCAGCAGCGTAGGAGGGCACGGAAAACTGTTTTTT. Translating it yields CASSVGGHGKLFF.

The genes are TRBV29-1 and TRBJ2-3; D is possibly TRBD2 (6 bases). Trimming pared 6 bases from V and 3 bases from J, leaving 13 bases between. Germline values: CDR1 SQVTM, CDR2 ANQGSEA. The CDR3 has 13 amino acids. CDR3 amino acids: CSVEKGRTDTQYF. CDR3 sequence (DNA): TGCAGCGTGGAAAAGGGGAGGACAGATACGCAGTATTTT.

CDR3 region: CASSRAWDRGGYGYTF. CDR3 nucleotides: TGTGCCAGCAGCCGAGCTTGGGACAGGGGAGGCTATGGCTACACCTTC. J is TRBJ1-2 and V is TRBV7-2; 10 bases align to TRBD1. V gave up 5 bases and J gave up 4 bases; unmatched junction bases: 10. The CDR3 covers 16 residues. The germline CDR1 and CDR2 sequences are SGHTA and FQGNSA.